This entry is about one TCR beta chain. Its antigen remains unidentified. The input lacks base qualities; no much larger clone sits a single base away. The sample originates from a study of T cell changes during pregnancy in multiple sclerosis (dated by TCRdb to the late 2010s). Study-level background: In women with multiple sclerosis, the researchers looked at how the T cell repertoire shifted as pregnancy progressed.

Library construction relied on the immunoSEQ multiplex PCR assay. As stored in TCRdb, this immuneACCESS dataset retains in-frame rearrangements with V and J assigned. A fraction of the clones does not appear; measured against another copy, unresolved V genes explain less than half of the discrepancy, and the remainder lacks a known reason. This sample holds under 50,000 clones; approximately 90% were observed only once. Approximately 0.41% of the sample lies in the top ten. CDR3 length: 15 amino acids, cysteine to phenylalanine. Kept here is only the CDR3 DNA, which spans 45 bases and is read in frame from base 1. CDR1 and CDR2 are drawn from the germline V gene (reference sequence): SGHNT, YYREEE. Trimming costs V 5 bases and J 5 bases, and their ends lie 19 bases apart.

The receptor's source is a female donor in good health, enrolled as a control in a pregnancy study. The source material was CD4+ T cells from peripheral blood mononuclear cells, sampled in the second trimester of pregnancy. Recombination joined TRBV5-4 with TRBJ1-1, with no D gene named confidently. The DNA reads as follows: TGTGCCAGCAGTCCTCCGAGGGCTCGAGGTACTGAAGCTTTCTTT. Translated, it reads CASSPPRARGTEAFF.